This T cell receptor (beta chain) comes out of a study of beta chain features in type 1 diabetes. Via the markers CD45RO/CCR7/CD25/CD127/CD95/CD27, stem cell-like memory, regulatory, central memory and naive CD4+ cells were sorted. Study-wide results and caveats: Cells that show high TCR expression could be over-represented by cDNA sequencing. The naive, central memory and Treg TCRB repertoires looked more alike in patients than they did in healthy donors.

Of the isolated RNA, all was reverse transcribed, and so the sequenced material was expressed TCRB transcripts. An average of about 3.5 million reads was obtained for naive, central memory and regulatory T cell samples. Some clones are missing from TCRdb's copy, which holds only in-frame ones; the method was immunoSEQ multiplex PCR. The data contain about 900,000 clones, 17% of them seen just once; the ten biggest clones take up 0.023%. The CDR3 contains 14 residues. CDR1 is MNHEY and CDR2 is SVGAGI in the germline V gene. V was shortened by 0 bases and J by 5 bases, with 10 bases between the two germline ends. This clone was recorded only once. Its antigen remains unknown.

This receptor was identified in a woman aged 18-29 years in good health. The specimen sequenced was naive CD4+ T cells from blood. The V gene is TRBV6-5, the J gene TRBJ2-5; tentatively, D is TRBD2 (5 bases). CDR3 amino acids: CASSYSVGGETQYF. The CDR3 DNA follows: TGTGCCAGCAGTTACTCGGTGGGCGGGGAGACCCAGTACTTC.